The present T cell receptor beta chain was sequenced within a study of T cells after yellow fever vaccination. Whole-study results and caveats: The secondary response showed a weaker magnitude and a faster peak, day 5 versus 15.

TCRdb passed the 5' RACE reads through MiXCR, listing each CDR3 protein once. There are about 94,000 distinct CDR3 sequences in the sample; under 9% occur only once, and roughly 15% lies in the top ten. This clonotype was seen a few times. Germline CDR1 and CDR2: DFQATT and SNEGSKA (reference sequence). The length of the CDR3 is 17 residues. V dropped 0 bases and J dropped 5 bases, with 21 bases sitting between them. The TCR comes from a man between 18 and 29 years old who received the YFV17D yellow fever vaccine. The sequencing used CD8+ T cells not binding an NS4B(214-222) dextramer, sorted from PBMCs, collected less than 18 days after the first yellow fever vaccination. The chain has TRBV20-1 and TRBJ2-3; tentative D call: TRBD1 (5 bases). The CDR3 reads CSARDSPRQTQLDTQYF. The CDR3 nucleotides are TGCAGTGCTAGAGATTCCCCCCGACAGACTCAACTAGATACGCAGTATTTT.